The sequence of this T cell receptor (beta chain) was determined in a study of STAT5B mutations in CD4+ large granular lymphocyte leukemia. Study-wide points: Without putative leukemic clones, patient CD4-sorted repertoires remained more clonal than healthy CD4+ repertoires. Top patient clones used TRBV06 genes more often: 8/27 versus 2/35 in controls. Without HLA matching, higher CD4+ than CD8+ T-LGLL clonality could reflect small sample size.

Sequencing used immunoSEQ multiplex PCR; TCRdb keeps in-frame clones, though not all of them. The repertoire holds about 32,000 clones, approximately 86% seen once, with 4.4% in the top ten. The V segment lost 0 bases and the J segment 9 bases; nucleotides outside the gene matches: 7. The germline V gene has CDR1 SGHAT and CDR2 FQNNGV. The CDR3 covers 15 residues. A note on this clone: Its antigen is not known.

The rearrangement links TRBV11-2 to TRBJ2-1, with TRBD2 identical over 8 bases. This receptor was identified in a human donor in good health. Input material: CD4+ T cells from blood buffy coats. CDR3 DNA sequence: TGTGCCAGCAGCTTAGATCGGGGGGGGGCCCTTGAGCAGTTCTTC. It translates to CASSLDRGGALEQFF. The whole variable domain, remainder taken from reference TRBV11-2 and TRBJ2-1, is EAGVAQSPRYKIIEKRQSVAFWCNPISGHATLYWYQQILGQGPKLLIQFQNNGVVDDSQLPKDRFSAERLKGVDSTLKIQPAKLEDSAVYLCASSLDRGGALEQFFGPGTRLTVL.